The subject of this entry is one T cell receptor (beta chain). Per the germline V gene, CDR1 is LNHDA and CDR2 is SQIVND (reference sequence). The germline V and J ends were trimmed by 5 bases and 3 bases, with 10 bases remaining between them. The CDR3 runs to 13 residues. The data are from a study of blood T cell repertoires in COVID-19. About the study: Both acute and convalescent COVID-19 samples were obtained from the United States, Italy and Spain.

As processed by the authors: Estimated nucleated cell counts came from reference gene primer amplification. Method: immunoSEQ multiplex PCR; TCRdb's copy keeps in-frame clones and lacks some. D and trimming were read from the DNA, whereas the V and J calls and clone size are those reported in that table. The sample carries about 150,000 clones, approximately 80% recorded once. This receptor was identified in a man in his 60s with active or convalescent COVID-19. Material for sequencing was peripheral blood. The gene calls are TRBV19 and TRBJ1-2; D call uncertain. As DNA, the CDR3 is TGTGCCAGTAGTCAAGGCGGGTACTATGGCTACACCTTC. It translates to CASSQGGYYGYTF.